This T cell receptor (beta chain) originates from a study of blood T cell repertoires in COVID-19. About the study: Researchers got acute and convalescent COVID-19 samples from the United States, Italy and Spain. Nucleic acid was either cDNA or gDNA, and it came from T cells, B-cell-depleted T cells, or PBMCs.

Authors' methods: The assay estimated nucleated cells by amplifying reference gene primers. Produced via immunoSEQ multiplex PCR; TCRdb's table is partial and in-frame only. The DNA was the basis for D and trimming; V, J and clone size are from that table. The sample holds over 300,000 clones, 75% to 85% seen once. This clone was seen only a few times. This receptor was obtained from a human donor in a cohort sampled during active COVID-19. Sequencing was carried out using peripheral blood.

The CDR3 nucleotides read TGTGCCAGCAGTTTACGGGTTGCTCAGCCCCAGCATTTT. Translated: CASSLRVAQPQHF. The chain couples TRBV27 to TRBJ1-5; no clear D. This CDR3 contains 13 residues. V was pared by 2 bases and J by 6 bases, with 8 bases between. Germline CDR1 MNHEY, CDR2 SMNVEV (reference sequence).